This TCR beta chain was sequenced for a study of T cell repertoires in cytomegalovirus infection. The CDR3 length is 17 residues. Germline V CDR1 and CDR2: MGHRA, YSYEKL. V gave up 4 bases and J gave up 2 bases; unmatched junction bases: 10. TCRdb reanalysed the reads using MiXCR and keeps one entry per CDR3 protein. This table has some 170,000 distinct CDR3 sequences, about 17% appearing once. This TCR derives from a human donor in good health (CMV status not recorded). Some clones in this sample may be carry-over from other donors' samples. The specimen sequenced was CD8+ T cells from PBMCs. V usage is TRBV4-1 and J usage is TRBJ2-3, with 9 bases fitting TRBD2. CDR3 loop: CASSRKTSGYYTDTQYF. Written as DNA, the CDR3 is TGCGCCAGCAGCCGGAAAACTAGCGGGTATTACACAGATACGCAGTATTTT.